Included here is one T cell receptor beta chain sequence, with context. Its antigen is unknown. The sample is drawn from a study of T-cell reconstitution after alpha-beta-depleted transplantation in children. Study conclusions and caveats: T-cell numbers and diversity one year post-transplant derived largely from freshly generated T cells. Surviving recipient T cells and thymic progenitors underlay high day-60 TCRbeta diversity in some patients. Alpha-beta T cells present about two months after transplant were reported to originate from several hundred expanded graft clones.

This CDR3 has 13 residues. Germline V gene lookup returns CDR1 SEHNR and CDR2 FQNEAQ (reference sequence). V was clipped by 2 bases and J by 3 bases, with 4 bases between them. It was with unique molecular identifiers that the TCRbeta library was prepared. TCRdb independently ran MiXCR on the PCR reads; one entry per CDR3 protein. In the table there are 440,000 or so distinct CDR3 sequences, about 40% of which are singletons. The input for sequencing was PBMCs, taken before TCRalphabeta/CD19-depleted stem cell transplant. This chain links TRBV7-9 with TRBJ2-2, with D unclear. This sequence originates from a girl aged 2 to 9 with aplastic anemia, due to receive a stem cell transplant. The CDR3 region has the DNA TGTGCCAGCAGCTTAACCGACACCGGGGAGCTGTTTTTT. Its protein product is CASSLTDTGELFF. The full variable domain, with the rest looked up from reference TRBV7-9 and TRBJ2-2, is DTGVSQNPRHKITKRGQNVTFRCDPISEHNRLYWYRQTLGQGPEFLTYFQNEAQLEKSRLLSDRFSAERPKGSFSTLEIQRTEQGDSAMYLCASSLTDTGELFFGEGSRLTVL.